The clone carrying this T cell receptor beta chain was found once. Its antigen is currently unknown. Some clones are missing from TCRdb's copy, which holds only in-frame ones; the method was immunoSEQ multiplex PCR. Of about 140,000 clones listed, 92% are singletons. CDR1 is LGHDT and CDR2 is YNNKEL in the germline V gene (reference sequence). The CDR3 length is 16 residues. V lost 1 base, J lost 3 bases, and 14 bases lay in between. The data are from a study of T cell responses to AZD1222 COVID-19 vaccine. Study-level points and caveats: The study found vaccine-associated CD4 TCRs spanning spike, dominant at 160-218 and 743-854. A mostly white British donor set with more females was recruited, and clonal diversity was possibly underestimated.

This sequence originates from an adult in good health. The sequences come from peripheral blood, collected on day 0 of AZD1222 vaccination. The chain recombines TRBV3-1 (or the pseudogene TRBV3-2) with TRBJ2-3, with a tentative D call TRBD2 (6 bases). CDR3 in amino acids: CASSQGYGGGTDTQYF. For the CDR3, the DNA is TGTGCCAGCAGCCAAGGTTACGGGGGAGGTACAGATACGCAGTATTTT.